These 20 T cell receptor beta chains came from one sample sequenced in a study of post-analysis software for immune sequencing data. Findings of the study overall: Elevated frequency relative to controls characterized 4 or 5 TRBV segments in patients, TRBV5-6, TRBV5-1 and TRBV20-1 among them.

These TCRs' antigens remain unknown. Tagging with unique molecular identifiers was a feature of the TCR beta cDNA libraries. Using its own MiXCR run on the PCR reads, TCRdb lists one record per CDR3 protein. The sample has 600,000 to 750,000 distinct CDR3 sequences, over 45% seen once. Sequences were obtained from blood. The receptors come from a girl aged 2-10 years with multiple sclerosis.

CDR3 bases: TGCGCCAGCACCGGGCAGTCCAGCTCCTACGGGCAGTACTTC. Amino acids: CASTGQSSSYGQYF. V and J are TRBV5-1 and TRBJ2-4; D remains ambiguous. With 6 bases removed from V and 13 bases from J, the gap between germline ends came to 23 bases. Germline CDR1 is SGHRS and CDR2 is YFSETQ. This CDR3 has 14 residues.

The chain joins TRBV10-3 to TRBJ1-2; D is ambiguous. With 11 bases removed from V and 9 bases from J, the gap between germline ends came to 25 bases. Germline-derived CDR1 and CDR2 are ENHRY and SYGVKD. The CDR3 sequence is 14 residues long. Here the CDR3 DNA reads TGTGCCCTCGGGAGAGAGGCCCCTGGTTCGAGCTACACCTTC. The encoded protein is CALGREAPGSSYTF.

The chain's CDR3 is CSARDNRQSDEQYF. DNA for the CDR3: TGCAGTGCTAGAGATAACCGACAATCGGACGAGCAGTACTTC. The chain carries TRBV20-1 and TRBJ2-7; no definite D call. The germline CDR1 and CDR2 sequences are DFQATT and SNEGSKA (reference sequence). Between the trimmed V and J ends, which lost 0 bases and 5 bases, there was a span of 14 bases. This CDR3 is built from 14 residues.

The CDR3 spells CSARDPGGTGTLGEKLFF. CDR3 nucleotide sequence: TGCAGTGCTAGGGATCCGGGCGGAACTGGGACATTAGGTGAAAAACTGTTTTTT. The V call is TRBV20-1, the J call TRBJ1-4, with a possible D match to TRBD1 (6 bases). CDR1 and CDR2 (germline): DFQATT, SNEGSKA (reference sequence). Trimming pared 3 bases from V and 7 bases from J, leaving 27 bases between. The CDR3 contains 18 residues.

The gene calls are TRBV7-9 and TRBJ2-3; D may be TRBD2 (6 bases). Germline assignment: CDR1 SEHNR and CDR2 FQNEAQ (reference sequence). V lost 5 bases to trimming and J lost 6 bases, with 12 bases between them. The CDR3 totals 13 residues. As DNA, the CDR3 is TGTGCCAGCAGCCCCCCGGGGAGGGATACGCAGTATTTT. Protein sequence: CASSPPGRDTQYF.

The CDR3 here is CASSLYLGSGGDNEQFF. CDR3 nucleotides: TGTGCCAGCAGCTTGTATTTGGGTAGCGGGGGGGACAATGAGCAGTTCTTC. This chain joins TRBV5-4 and TRBJ2-1, with 11 bases that match TRBD2. The germline CDR1 and CDR2 sequences are SGHNT and YYREEE (reference sequence). The V gene end was trimmed by 1 base and the J gene end by 5 bases; junction bases not matched to a gene: 8. The CDR3 is 17 residues long. Drawing the rest from reference TRBV5-4 and TRBJ2-1, the complete variable domain is ETGVTQSPTHLIKTRGQQVTLRCSSQSGHNTVSWYQQALGQGPQFIFQYYREEENGRGNFPPRFSGLQFPNYSSELNVNALELDDSALYLCASSLYLGSGGDNEQFFGPGTRLTVL.

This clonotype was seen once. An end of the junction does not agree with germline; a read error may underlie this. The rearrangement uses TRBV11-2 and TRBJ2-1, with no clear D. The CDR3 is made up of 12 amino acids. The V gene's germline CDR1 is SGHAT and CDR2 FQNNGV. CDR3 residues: CVSSGVNNEQFF. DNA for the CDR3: TGTGTCAGCAGTGGTGTAAACAATGAGCAGTTCTTC.

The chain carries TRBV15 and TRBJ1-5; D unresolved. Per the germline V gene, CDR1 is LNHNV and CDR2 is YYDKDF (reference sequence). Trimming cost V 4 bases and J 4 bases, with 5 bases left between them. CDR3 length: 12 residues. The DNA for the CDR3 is TGTGCCACCAGCAACCAAAATCAGCCCCAGCATTTT. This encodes CATSNQNQPQHF.

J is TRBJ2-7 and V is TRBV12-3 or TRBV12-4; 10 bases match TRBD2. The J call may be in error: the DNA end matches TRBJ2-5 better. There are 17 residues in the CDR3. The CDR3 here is CASSRYIRLAGGTTQYF. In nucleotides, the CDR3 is TGTGCCAGCAGTAGATACATACGGTTAGCGGGGGGAACGACCCAGTACTTC.

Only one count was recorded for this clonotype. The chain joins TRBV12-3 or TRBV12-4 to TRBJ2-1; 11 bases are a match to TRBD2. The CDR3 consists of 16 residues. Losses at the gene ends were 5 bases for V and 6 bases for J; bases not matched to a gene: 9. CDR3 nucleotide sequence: TGTGCCAGCAGTAACCCCGGGACTAGCGGAACCAATGAGCAGTTCTTC. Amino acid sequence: CASSNPGTSGTNEQFF.

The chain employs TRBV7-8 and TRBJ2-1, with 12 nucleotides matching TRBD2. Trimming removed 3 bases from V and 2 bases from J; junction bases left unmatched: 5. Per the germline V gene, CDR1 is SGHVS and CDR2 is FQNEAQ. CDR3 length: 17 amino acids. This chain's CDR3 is CASSLGLAGPAYNEQFF. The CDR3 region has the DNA TGTGCCAGCAGCTTGGGACTAGCGGGTCCCGCCTACAATGAGCAGTTCTTC.

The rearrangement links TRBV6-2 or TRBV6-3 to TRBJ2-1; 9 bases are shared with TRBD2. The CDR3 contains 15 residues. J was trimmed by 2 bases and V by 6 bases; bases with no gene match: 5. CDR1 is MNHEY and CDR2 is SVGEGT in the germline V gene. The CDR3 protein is CASSAAGGTYNEQFF. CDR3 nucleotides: TGTGCCAGCAGCGCAGCGGGGGGCACCTACAATGAGCAGTTCTTC.

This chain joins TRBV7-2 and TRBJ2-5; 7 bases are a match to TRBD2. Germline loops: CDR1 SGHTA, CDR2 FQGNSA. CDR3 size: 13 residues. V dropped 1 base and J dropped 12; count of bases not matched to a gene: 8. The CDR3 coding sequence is TGTGCCAGCAGCTTAGATCGTGGGAGGGCCAAGTACTTC. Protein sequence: CASSLDRGRAKYF.

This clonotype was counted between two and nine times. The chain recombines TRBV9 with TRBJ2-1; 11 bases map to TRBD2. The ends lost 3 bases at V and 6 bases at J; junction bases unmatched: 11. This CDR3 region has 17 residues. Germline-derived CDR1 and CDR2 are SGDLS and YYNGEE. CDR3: CASSGPTSGSLGNEQFF. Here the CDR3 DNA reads TGTGCCAGCAGCGGACCTACTAGCGGGAGTCTGGGCAATGAGCAGTTCTTC. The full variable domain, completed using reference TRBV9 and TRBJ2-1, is DSGVTQTPKHLITATGQRVTLRCSPRSGDLSVYWYQQSLDQGLQFLIQYYNGEERAKGNILERFSAQQFPDLHSELNLSSLELGDSALYFCASSGPTSGSLGNEQFFGPGTRLTVL.

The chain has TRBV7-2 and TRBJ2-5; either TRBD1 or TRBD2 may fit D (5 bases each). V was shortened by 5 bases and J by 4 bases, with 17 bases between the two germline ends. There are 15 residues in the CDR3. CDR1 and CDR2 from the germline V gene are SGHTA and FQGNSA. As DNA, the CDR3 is TGTGCCAGCAGCCCCGGGGACCTCCTCAGAGAGACCCAGTACTTC. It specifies CASSPGDLLRETQYF. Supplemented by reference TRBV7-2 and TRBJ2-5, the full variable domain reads GAGVSQSPSNKVTEKGKDVELRCDPISGHTALYWYRQSLGQGLEFLIYFQGNSAPDKSGLPSDRFSAERTGGSVSTLTIQRTQQEDSAVYLCASSPGDLLRETQYFGPGTRLLVL.

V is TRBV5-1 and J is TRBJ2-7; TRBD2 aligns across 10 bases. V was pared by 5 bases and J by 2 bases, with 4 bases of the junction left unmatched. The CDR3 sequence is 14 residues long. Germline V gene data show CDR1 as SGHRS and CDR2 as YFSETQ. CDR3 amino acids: CASSKREGPYEQYF. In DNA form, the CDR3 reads TGCGCCAGCAGTAAGCGGGAGGGCCCCTACGAGCAGTACTTC.

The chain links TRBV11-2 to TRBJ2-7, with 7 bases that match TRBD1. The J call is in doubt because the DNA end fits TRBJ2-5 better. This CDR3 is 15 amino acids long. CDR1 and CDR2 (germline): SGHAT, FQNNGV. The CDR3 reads CASSPVRGRGETQYF. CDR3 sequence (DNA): TGTGCCAGCAGCCCGGTTAGGGGGCGAGGAGAGACCCAGTACTTC.

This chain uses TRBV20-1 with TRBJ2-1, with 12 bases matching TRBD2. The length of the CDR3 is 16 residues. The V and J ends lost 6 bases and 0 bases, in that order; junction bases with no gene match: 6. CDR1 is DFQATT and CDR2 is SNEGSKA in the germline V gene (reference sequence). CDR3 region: CSADGTSGFSYNEQFF. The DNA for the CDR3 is TGCAGTGCCGACGGGACTAGCGGGTTCTCCTACAATGAGCAGTTCTTC.

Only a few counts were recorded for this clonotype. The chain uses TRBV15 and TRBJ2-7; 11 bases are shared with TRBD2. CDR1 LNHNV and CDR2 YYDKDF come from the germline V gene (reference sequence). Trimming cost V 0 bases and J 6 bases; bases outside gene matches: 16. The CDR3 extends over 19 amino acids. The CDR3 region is CATSRDGASGRTSFSEQYF. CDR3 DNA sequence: TGTGCCACCAGCAGAGATGGGGCTAGCGGGAGGACCTCGTTCTCCGAGCAGTACTTC. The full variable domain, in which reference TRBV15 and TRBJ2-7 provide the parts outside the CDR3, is DAMVIQNPRYQVTQFGKPVTLSCSQTLNHNVMYWYQQKSSQAPKLLFHYYDKDFNNEADTPDNFQSRRPNTSFCFLDIRSPGLGDTAMYLCATSRDGASGRTSFSEQYFGPGTRLTVT.

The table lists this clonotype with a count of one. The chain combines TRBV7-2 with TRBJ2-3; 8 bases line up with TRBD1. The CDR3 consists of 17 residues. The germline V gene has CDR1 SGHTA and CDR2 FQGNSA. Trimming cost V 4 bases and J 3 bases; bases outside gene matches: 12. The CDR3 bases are TGTGCCAGCAGCTCCCGGACAGGGAGTTTAGGGACAGATACGCAGTATTTT. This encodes CASSSRTGSLGTDTQYF.